One sample yielded the 22 T cell receptor beta chains listed below, sequenced in a study of blood T cell repertoires in COVID-19. Method: immunoSEQ multiplex PCR; TCRdb's copy keeps in-frame clones and lacks some. The table shows about 220,000 clones, with around 82% occurring only once. Sequencing used peripheral blood. The source is a woman in her twenties or thirties who had recovered from COVID-19.

This clone was observed once. The V and J genes are TRBV30 and TRBJ2-7, with 8 bases lining up with TRBD1. Trimming took 1 base from V and 9 from J; bases not matched to a gene: 5. CDR3 length equals 12 residues. Germline assignment: CDR1 GTSNPN and CDR2 SVGIG (reference sequence). Here the CDR3 reads CAWSASGTGQYF. In nucleotides, the CDR3 is TGTGCCTGGAGTGCCTCCGGGACAGGGCAGTACTTC.

The genes are TRBV24-1 and TRBJ2-3; 7 bases are shared with TRBD2. Germline loops: CDR1 KGHDR, CDR2 SFDVKD. The CDR3 has 17 amino acids. V lost 2 bases, J lost 2 bases, and 9 bases stayed unmatched. For the CDR3, the DNA is TGTGCCACCAGTGATTACGGGGCTAGCGGCCCCACAGATACGCAGTATTTT. Protein product: CATSDYGASGPTDTQYF.

This clone was detected many times. This chain uses TRBV6-1 with TRBJ1-5; 8 bases match TRBD1. V lost 4 bases to trimming and J lost 4 bases; unmatched junction nucleotides: 12. The CDR3 is made up of 17 amino acids. Germline loops: CDR1 MNHNS, CDR2 SASEGT. CDR3 region: CASSADRGGGGNQPQHF. For the CDR3, the DNA is TGTGCCAGCAGTGCAGACAGGGGCGGAGGGGGGAATCAGCCCCAGCATTTT.

This clone has a handful of counts. The J gene is TRBJ1-5, the V gene TRBV4-1, with TRBD1 as a possible D gene (5 bases). The V and J ends lost 3 bases and 0 bases respectively, with 9 bases between them. The CDR3 length is 15 residues. CDR1 and CDR2 from the germline V gene are MGHRA and YSYEKL. CDR3 bases: TGCGCCAGCAGCCAGGCAGGGAATAGCAATCAGCCCCAGCATTTT. Protein product: CASSQAGNSNQPQHF.

V gene TRBV5-1 combines with J gene TRBJ2-1; TRBD2 matches at 8 bases. V was pared by 0 bases and J by 5 bases, with 10 bases of the junction left unmatched. Per germline, CDR1 SGHRS and CDR2 YFSETQ. The CDR3 is made up of 17 amino acids. The CDR3 here is CASSLVVRSGGDNEQFF. CDR3 bases: TGCGCCAGCAGCTTGGTAGTTCGATCGGGAGGGGACAATGAGCAGTTCTTC.

The chain uses TRBV29-1 and TRBJ2-3; D unresolved. CDR1 is SQVTM, CDR2 ANQGSEA, per germline. V lost 4 bases to trimming and J lost 0 bases, with 11 bases between them. CDR3 size: 14 residues. The CDR3: CSVAPRFSTDTQYF. The CDR3 bases are TGCAGCGTTGCCCCGCGTTTTAGCACAGATACGCAGTATTTT.

This chain connects TRBV28 to TRBJ1-2; D not certain. The CDR3 spans 12 residues. The germline V and J ends were trimmed by 6 bases and 5 bases, with 10 bases remaining between them. Germline V gene lookup returns CDR1 MDHEN and CDR2 SYDVKM. The CDR3 is CASSRPRYGYTF. CDR3 bases: TGTGCCAGCAGCCGCCCCAGGTATGGCTACACCTTC.

This clone has a single count. The chain employs TRBV18 and TRBJ2-1, with 7 bases that match TRBD1. Germline V lookup: CDR1 KGHSH, CDR2 LQKENI. J was trimmed by 4 bases and V by 3 bases; bases with no gene match: 12. CDR3 length: 17 amino acids. The CDR3 DNA reads as TGTGCCAGCTCACCCCTACTGGGACAGAACACTTACAATGAGCAGTTCTTC. Translation: CASSPLLGQNTYNEQFF.

The chain couples TRBV5-1 to TRBJ2-1, with 8 bases lining up with TRBD2. There are 16 residues in the CDR3. The germline CDR1 and CDR2 sequences are SGHRS and YFSETQ. Trimming took 4 bases from V and 8 from J; bases not matched to a gene: 14. The CDR3 loop is CASSVGTSRRIDEQFF. The CDR3 DNA is TGCGCCAGCAGCGTAGGGACTAGTCGAAGAATCGATGAGCAGTTCTTC.

This chain links TRBV29-1 with TRBJ1-3; 8 bases align to TRBD1. Germline CDR1 reads SQVTM; CDR2 reads ANQGSEA. The CDR3 runs to 13 residues. With V trimmed by 5 bases and J by 8 bases, 8 bases remained unmatched. CDR3 protein: CSVLSGGKDTIYF. The CDR3 nucleotides are TGCAGCGTTCTCTCAGGGGGCAAGGACACCATATATTTT.

The CDR3 is CASSALAGRTTKNIQYF. In nucleotides, the CDR3 is TGTGCCAGCAGCGCGCTTGCGGGACGTACCACCAAAAACATTCAGTACTTC. The chain couples TRBV5-6 to TRBJ2-4; weak D call: TRBD2 (6 bases). Germline loops: CDR1 SGHDT, CDR2 YYEEEE. CDR3 length: 17 residues. V shed 4 bases and J shed 2 bases, with 19 bases lying between them.

The chain carries TRBV5-4 and TRBJ1-2; D remains ambiguous. The germline gives CDR1 SGHNT, CDR2 YYREEE (reference sequence). The CDR3 extends over 14 amino acids. V dropped 4 bases and J dropped 2 bases, with 12 bases sitting between them. The CDR3 DNA reads as TGTGCCAGCAGCCCGAGGGAAAGGAACTATGGCTACACCTTC. It specifies CASSPRERNYGYTF.

This chain uses TRBV20-1 with TRBJ1-1; D possibly corresponds to TRBD1 (5 bases). The CDR3 spans 13 residues. CDR1 is DFQATT and CDR2 is SNEGSKA in the germline V gene (reference sequence). Trimming cost V 3 bases and J 6 bases, with 14 bases left between them. The CDR3 nucleotides are TGCAGTGCTAGTCAGGGAACGGCGGCTGAAGCTTTCTTT. Its protein is CSASQGTAAEAFF.

The rearrangement joins TRBV10-2 to TRBJ1-1, with TRBD1 as a possible D gene (5 bases). The CDR3 runs 14 residues. Germline V lookup: CDR1 WSHSY, CDR2 SAAADI. Deletions cut 2 bases from V and 10 bases from J, with 17 bases between. In nucleotides, the CDR3 is TGCGCCAGCAGTGAGCCCGGACAAGGCGGGAGAGCTTTCTTT. Amino acid sequence: CASSEPGQGGRAFF.

This clone has more than one count but fewer than ten. This sequence joins TRBV9 and TRBJ2-2, with D perhaps TRBD2 (6 bases). V lost 2 bases and J lost 7, with 12 bases in between. Germline values: CDR1 SGDLS, CDR2 YYNGEE. The CDR3 sequence is 14 residues long. The CDR3 coding sequence is TGTGCCAGCAGCGTGACTAGTACGAACGGGGAGCTGTTTTTT. It is translated as CASSVTSTNGELFF.

CDR3 sequence (DNA): TGTGCCAGCAGCTTAGGGGTATTCGGGGAAAAACTGTTTTTT. Protein sequence: CASSLGVFGEKLFF. This sequence joins TRBV7-9 and TRBJ1-4; D is uncertain. The CDR3 totals 14 residues. From germline, CDR1 is SEHNR and CDR2 FQNEAQ (reference sequence). Trimming took off 1 base at V and 8 bases at J, with 11 bases between the two ends.

This clone is a singleton in its sample. This sequence joins TRBV27 and TRBJ2-7; TRBD2 matches 7 bases. Per the germline V gene, CDR1 is MNHEY and CDR2 is SMNVEV (reference sequence). CDR3 length: 16 residues. V gave up 2 bases and J gave up 3 bases; unmatched junction bases: 10. The CDR3 bases are TGTGCCAGCAGTTTAGACCCCCAGGCTAGCGGCTACGAGCAGTACTTC. Translating it yields CASSLDPQASGYEQYF.

The chain couples TRBV6-5 to TRBJ2-7; 8 nucleotides match TRBD1. CDR3 length: 15 residues. V lost 5 bases to trimming and J lost 2 bases; unmatched junction nucleotides: 8. Germline lookup yields CDR1 MNHEY and CDR2 SVGAGI. The CDR3 is CASSRILTGAYEQYF. The CDR3 coding sequence is TGTGCCAGCAGTAGGATTCTGACAGGGGCCTACGAGCAGTACTTC.

As concerns this clone: Mismatch with germline at one junction end may stem from a read error. The J gene is TRBJ2-5, the V gene TRBV11-2; weak D call: TRBD2 (5 bases). The germline CDR1 and CDR2 sequences are SGHAT and FQNNGV. This CDR3 is 13 amino acids long. For the CDR3, the DNA is TGTGCCAGCAGCTCAGGCCGAGACGCCCTCGGGAACTTC. Its translation: CASSSGRDALGNF.

This clone was found once. The gene calls are TRBV6-5 and TRBJ1-1; D call uncertain. V lost 10 bases, J lost 0 bases, and 15 bases lay in between. The V gene's germline CDR1 is MNHEY and CDR2 SVGAGI. The CDR3 sequence is 14 residues long. The CDR3 DNA reads TGTGCCACCGGAAGAGGGTCCATGAACACTGAAGCTTTCTTT. Its translation: CATGRGSMNTEAFF.

On this clone: The sample has other DNA sequences that encode this CDR3 too. J is TRBJ1-3 and V is TRBV27; 7 nucleotides line up with TRBD1. Germline V gene sequence: CDR1 MNHEY, CDR2 SMNVEV (reference sequence). The CDR3 loop spans 14 amino acids. After removal of 2 bases from V and 4 bases from J, the junction contained 2 bases not matched to a gene. The CDR3 is CASSLRGPGNTIYF. The CDR3 DNA is TGTGCCAGCAGTTTAAGGGGGCCGGGAAACACCATATATTTT.

The gene calls are TRBV6-5 and TRBJ2-7, with 14 bases matching TRBD2. The V segment lost 6 bases and the J segment 4 bases; nucleotides outside the gene matches: 5. The germline CDR1 and CDR2 sequences are MNHEY and SVGAGI. The CDR3 is 15 residues long. CDR3 nucleotide sequence: TGTGCCAGCAGCCGCGGGACTAGCGGGAGATACGAGCAGTACTTC. Protein sequence: CASSRGTSGRYEQYF.